This T cell receptor (beta chain) comes out of a study of control samples from healthy donors and cancer patients. V dropped 8 bases and J dropped 8 bases, with 18 bases sitting between them. Germline values: CDR1 ENHRY, CDR2 SYGVKD. This CDR3 has 14 residues. Clones were read by immunoSEQ multiplex PCR, and TCRdb kept only the in-frame ones, dropping some. This sample contains approximately 190,000 clones. The sequence was obtained from a woman in her twenties or thirties in good health. Sequencing was performed on blood. This chain connects TRBV10-3 to TRBJ1-4, with D maybe TRBD1 (6 bases). The CDR3, as DNA: TGTGCCATCTCTGGGGCAGGGGATGAGGAAAAACTGTTTTTT. Translated, it gives CAISGAGDEEKLFF.